Below, one T cell receptor beta chain is given with its context. A much more abundant neighbour one base away suggests this may be a read error. The sample belongs to a study of blood T cells in healthy people across ages. Then a second PCR, running about 6 to 12 cycles, was carried out with a sample-barcoded 5' primer and a J-beta primer mix. TCRdb ran MiXCR on the 5' RACE reads and lists one entry per CDR3 protein. The sample has around 800,000 distinct CDR3 sequences, around 43% seen once. This CDR3 region has 13 residues. CDR1 and CDR2 from the germline V gene are DFQATT and SNEGSKA (reference sequence).

The chain joins TRBV20-1 to TRBJ2-7; D remains unclear. The last part of the DNA fits TRBJ2-5 better; the J call may be wrong. The sequence came from a man aged 60-69 years in good health. The source material was blood. CDR3 loop: CSATDSSDGTQYF. CDR3 nucleotide sequence: TGCAGTGCTACAGATTCCAGTGACGGGACCCAGTACTTC.